This is a list of T cell receptor beta chains from one sample in a study of blood T cell repertoires in COVID-19. Sequencing used immunoSEQ multiplex PCR; TCRdb keeps in-frame clones, though not all of them. The sample yields about 250,000 clones, roughly 90% seen once. Sequenced material: peripheral blood. These receptors all stem from a woman in her sixties or seventies with COVID-19, enrolled during active disease. The CDR3 runs from the conserved cysteine through the conserved F or W.

J gene	V gene	CDR3 protein
TRBJ1-3	TRBV28	CASRPVAGNTIYF
TRBJ1-6	TRBV19	CASSIPNRGLSSPLHF
TRBJ1-3	TRBV18	CASSPPVGAGNTIYF
TRBJ2-5	TRBV11-3	CASSSRMGQGPETQYF
TRBJ2-7	TRBV6-5	CASGEPGRGPLEQYF
TRBJ1-2	TRBV7-2	CASSLKGQGDGYTF
TRBJ1-1	TRBV7-9	CASSLEPGQGRNTEAFF
TRBJ1-6	TRBV6-5	CASSRPGGQGSPLHF
TRBJ2-2	TRBV7-3	CASSSGPNTGELFF
TRBJ1-1	TRBV3-1/TRBV3-2	CASSLRQGYTEAFF
TRBJ2-1	TRBV20-1	CSRTGGSRQFF